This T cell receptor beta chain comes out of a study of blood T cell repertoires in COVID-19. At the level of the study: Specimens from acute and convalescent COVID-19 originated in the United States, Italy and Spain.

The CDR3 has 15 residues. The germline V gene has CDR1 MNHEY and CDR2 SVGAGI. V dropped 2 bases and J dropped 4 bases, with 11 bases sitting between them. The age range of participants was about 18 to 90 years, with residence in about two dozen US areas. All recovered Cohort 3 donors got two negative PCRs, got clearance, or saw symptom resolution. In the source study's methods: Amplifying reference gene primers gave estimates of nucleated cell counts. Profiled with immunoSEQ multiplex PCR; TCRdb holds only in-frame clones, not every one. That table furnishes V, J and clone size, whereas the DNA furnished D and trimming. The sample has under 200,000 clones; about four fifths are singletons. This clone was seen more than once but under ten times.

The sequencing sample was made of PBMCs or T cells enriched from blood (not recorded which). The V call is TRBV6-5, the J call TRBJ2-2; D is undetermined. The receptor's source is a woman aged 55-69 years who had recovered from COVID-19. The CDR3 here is CASSYEEVSTGELFF. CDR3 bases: TGTGCCAGCAGTTACGAGGAAGTGAGCACCGGGGAGCTGTTTTTT.